Described below is a single T cell receptor (beta chain) sequence and its context. J lost 1 base, V lost 3 bases, and 4 bases had no gene match. Germline V gene sequence: CDR1 LGHDT, CDR2 YNNKEL (reference sequence). CDR3 length: 15 residues. This entry is derived from a study of blood T cell repertoires in COVID-19. On the study more broadly: The cDNA or gDNA used as material had been derived from T cells, B-cell-depleted T cells, or PBMCs.

Authors' processing steps: Amplification of reference gene primers was used by the study to estimate nucleated cell counts. This table comes from immunoSEQ multiplex PCR, and its TCRdb copy is limited to in-frame clones, with some not included. The DNA was the basis for D and trimming; V, J and clone size are from that table. The table includes 58,000 or so clones, approximately 91% detected once. The sequenced sample consisted of peripheral blood. V is TRBV3-1 (or the pseudogene TRBV3-2) and J is TRBJ2-3; 7 bases are shared with TRBD1. The source is a woman in her 70s with active COVID-19. The CDR3 DNA reads as TGTGCCAGCAGCCAGGATACAGGGGGCACAGATACGCAGTATTTT. This codes for CASSQDTGGTDTQYF.